The sequence of this TCR beta chain was determined in a study of T cells expressing NK-cell markers. General study results and limits: Also leading the CD3+CD56-NKG2C+ fraction in a few donors were these clonotypes.

The CDR3 is made up of 13 amino acids. CDR1 and CDR2 from the germline V gene are DFQATT and SNEGSKA (reference sequence). As to this clonotype: The antigen is unknown.

TCRdb re-analyzed the 5' RACE reads; it lists each CDR3 protein once, without DNA. This sample contains about 300,000 distinct CDR3 sequences. The receptor comes from a woman aged 18 to 75 in good health. The chain recombines TRBV20-1 with TRBJ1-2. Source material: blood T cells: a sorted CD56 or NKG2C T cell subset, CD4+ or CD8+ T cells, or bulk PBMC T cells (not recorded which). CDR3 sequence: CSARPTETYGYTF.